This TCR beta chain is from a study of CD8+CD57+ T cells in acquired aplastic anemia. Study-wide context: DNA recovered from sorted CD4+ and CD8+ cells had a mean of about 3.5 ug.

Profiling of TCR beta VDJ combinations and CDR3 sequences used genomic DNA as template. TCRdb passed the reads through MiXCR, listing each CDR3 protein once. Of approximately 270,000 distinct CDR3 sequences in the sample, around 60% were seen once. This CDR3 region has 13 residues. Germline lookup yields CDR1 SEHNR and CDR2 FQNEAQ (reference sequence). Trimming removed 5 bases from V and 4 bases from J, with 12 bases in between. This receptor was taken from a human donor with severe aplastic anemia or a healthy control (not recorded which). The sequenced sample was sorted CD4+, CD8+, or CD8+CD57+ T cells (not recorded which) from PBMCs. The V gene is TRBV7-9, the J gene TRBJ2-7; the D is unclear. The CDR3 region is CASSQGPAYEQYF. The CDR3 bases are TGTGCCAGCAGCCAAGGTCCGGCTTACGAGCAGTACTTC.